Following are 23 T cell receptor beta chains from one sample sequenced in a study of cytomegalovirus exposure and HLA in healthy donors. Repertoires were generated with immunoSEQ multiplex PCR, while TCRdb's copy carries only in-frame clones and drops some. Of 250,000 to 400,000 clones in the sample, roughly 90% were seen once. Sample: PBMCs. These receptors all come from a man aged 25 to 45 in good health and CMV-seronegative.

V usage is TRBV7-9 and J usage is TRBJ1-1; D gene unclear. Germline lookup yields CDR1 SEHNR and CDR2 FQNEAQ (reference sequence). The CDR3 is 14 residues long. With 2 bases removed from V and 0 bases from J, the gap between germline ends came to 7 bases. The CDR3 bases are TGTGCCAGCAGCTTAACGGTTTTGAACACTGAAGCTTTCTTT. This codes for CASSLTVLNTEAFF.

V usage is TRBV11-3 and J usage is TRBJ2-1; 10 bases fit TRBD1. Trimming took 1 base from V and 12 from J; bases not matched to a gene: 9. Germline V lookup: CDR1 SGHNT, CDR2 YENEEA. CDR3 length equals 15 residues. Here the CDR3 reads CASSLGGQGEVGQFF. Here the CDR3 DNA reads TGTGCCAGCAGCTTAGGCGGACAGGGGGAGGTAGGGCAGTTCTTC.

V gene TRBV18 combines with J gene TRBJ1-2, with 8 bases lining up with TRBD1. The V and J ends lost 1 base and 0 bases, in that order; junction bases with no gene match: 1. The CDR3 runs to 15 residues. From germline, CDR1 is KGHSH and CDR2 LQKENI. Written as DNA, the CDR3 is TGTGCCAGCTCACCACGGGACAGGACTAACTATGGCTACACCTTC. Protein product: CASSPRDRTNYGYTF.

The chain joins TRBV7-8 to TRBJ1-6, with TRBD1 as a possible D gene (6 bases). V was cut by 4 bases and J by 0 bases, with 16 bases left in between. The CDR3 is 18 amino acids. CDR1 and CDR2 (germline): SGHVS, FQNEAQ. In DNA, the CDR3 is TGTGCCAGCAGCTCCCAAGGAATACAGGGCTCCTATAATTCACCCCTCCACTTT. Its translation is CASSSQGIQGSYNSPLHF.

The gene calls are TRBV10-1 and TRBJ2-7; maybe TRBD2 (6 bases). Germline V lookup: CDR1 WNHNN, CDR2 SYGVQD (reference sequence). CDR3 length equals 13 residues. V lost 1 base and J lost 6, with 10 bases in between. The CDR3 bases are TGCGCCAGCAGTGAGTGGACTAACAGCGAGCAGTACTTC. The encoded protein is CASSEWTNSEQYF.

The rearrangement uses TRBV5-1 and TRBJ1-6, with 8 bases identical to TRBD1. Germline assignment: CDR1 SGHRS and CDR2 YFSETQ. V lost 0 bases, J lost 4 bases, and 6 bases stayed unmatched. The CDR3 has 17 amino acids. This CDR3 is CASSLEQGGVYNSPLHF. Here the CDR3 DNA reads TGCGCCAGCAGCTTGGAACAGGGGGGTGTGTATAATTCACCCCTCCACTTT.

This chain uses TRBV7-2 with TRBJ2-3, with D possibly TRBD2 on 6 matching bases. Germline V gives CDR1 SGHTA, CDR2 FQGNSA. This CDR3 contains 15 residues. V was clipped by 6 bases and J by 3 bases, with 16 bases between them. The CDR3 is CASSLKLASTDTQYF. The CDR3 DNA follows: TGTGCCAGCAGTCTTAAACTAGCTTCAACAGATACGCAGTATTTT.

The rearrangement joins TRBV10-1 to TRBJ2-2, with 8 bases matching TRBD2. CDR1 is WNHNN and CDR2 is SYGVQD in the germline V gene (reference sequence). The trim removed 3 bases at V and 5 bases at J, leaving 8 bases unmatched. This CDR3 is 16 amino acids long. The CDR3 nucleotides are TGCGCCAGCAGTGACGGCGGGGGGCCGTCGACCGGGGAGCTGTTTTTT. It codes for CASSDGGGPSTGELFF.

The chain has TRBV4-1 and TRBJ2-7; a possible D gene is TRBD2 (6 bases). V was pared by 0 bases and J by 3 bases, with 12 bases between. The CDR3 covers 15 residues. Germline values: CDR1 MGHRA, CDR2 YSYEKL. CDR3 bases: TGCGCCAGCAGCCAAGATCGACGCGGGGTCTACGAGCAGTACTTC. It specifies CASSQDRRGVYEQYF.

This clone appeared once. The V and J genes are TRBV27 and TRBJ1-6; tentatively, D is TRBD1 (5 bases). Trimming removed 3 bases from V and 0 bases from J, with 9 bases in between. CDR1 and CDR2 (germline): MNHEY, SMNVEV (reference sequence). This CDR3 spans 16 amino acids. CDR3 sequence reads: CASSFRQSSYNSPLHF. Written as DNA, the CDR3 is TGTGCCAGCAGTTTCCGACAGAGCTCCTATAATTCACCCCTCCACTTT.

The CDR3 loop is CATDQGLGANVLTF. For the CDR3, the DNA is TGTGCCACCGATCAGGGGTTGGGGGCCAACGTCCTGACTTTC. V gene TRBV5-5 combines with J gene TRBJ2-6; D is possibly TRBD1 (6 bases). This CDR3 is built from 14 residues. V was pared by 9 bases and J by 4 bases, with 14 bases between. Germline CDR1 is SGHKS and CDR2 is YYEKEE (reference sequence).

The V call is TRBV7-9, the J call TRBJ2-7; 13 nucleotides line up with TRBD2. This CDR3 spans 16 amino acids. Germline values: CDR1 SEHNR, CDR2 FQNEAQ (reference sequence). Germline trimming cut 5 bases from V and 6 bases from J; bases unmatched to any gene: 10. The chain's CDR3 is CASSLGTSGVFSEQYF. The DNA of the CDR3 is TGTGCCAGCAGCCTCGGGACTAGCGGGGTTTTCTCCGAGCAGTACTTC.

J is TRBJ1-1 and V is TRBV6-5; unclear D gene. V was pared by 6 bases and J by 4 bases, with 15 bases between. The CDR3 has 14 amino acids. CDR1 MNHEY and CDR2 SVGAGI come from the germline V gene. CDR3 protein: CASREEGPGTEAFF. The CDR3 nucleotides are TGTGCCAGCAGGGAGGAAGGGCCTGGCACTGAAGCTTTCTTT.

The genes are TRBV6-5 and TRBJ2-1; D unresolved. The CDR3 length is 16 residues. CDR1 and CDR2 from the germline V gene are MNHEY and SVGAGI. V lost 2 bases to trimming and J lost 4 bases, with 15 bases between them. The CDR3 DNA sequence: TGTGCCAGCAGTTACGGTGACTCCCGAACGTACAATGAGCAGTTCTTC. Translation gives CASSYGDSRTYNEQFF.

The rearrangement links TRBV5-4 to TRBJ2-7; 10 bases align to TRBD2. Losses at the gene ends were 6 bases for V and 2 bases for J; bases not matched to a gene: 11. The CDR3 is 16 residues long. CDR1 is SGHNT and CDR2 is YYREEE in the germline V gene (reference sequence). The CDR3 DNA reads TGTGCCAGCACACAAGCGGGGGGGCACTTCCCCTACGAGCAGTACTTC. This translates into CASTQAGGHFPYEQYF.

This rearrangement joins TRBV28 to TRBJ2-3; 12 bases align to TRBD2. There are 16 residues in the CDR3. V trimming: 2 bases; J trimming: 4 bases; junction bases outside the gene matches: 4. Germline CDR1 and CDR2: MDHEN and SYDVKM. The CDR3 sequence is CASSLGLAGGADTQYF. The CDR3 DNA sequence: TGTGCCAGCAGTTTAGGCCTAGCGGGGGGGGCAGATACGCAGTATTTT.

This chain connects TRBV5-4 to TRBJ2-2; tentative D call: TRBD2 (6 bases). CDR1 is SGHNT and CDR2 is YYREEE in the germline V gene (reference sequence). The V gene lost 6 bases and the J gene lost 4 bases, with 16 bases spanning the gap. The CDR3 runs 15 residues. This CDR3 reads CASTFGGLSTGELFF. Written as DNA, the CDR3 is TGTGCCAGCACCTTCGGAGGGCTGAGCACCGGGGAGCTGTTTTTT. Complete variable domain (other parts from reference TRBV5-4 and TRBJ2-2): ETGVTQSPTHLIKTRGQQVTLRCSSQSGHNTVSWYQQALGQGPQFIFQYYREEENGRGNFPPRFSGLQFPNYSSELNVNALELDDSALYLCASTFGGLSTGELFFGEGSRLTVL.

This chain links TRBV6-5 with TRBJ2-3, with TRBD2 identical over 11 bases. V dropped 4 bases and J dropped 2; count of bases not matched to a gene: 2. The length of the CDR3 is 15 residues. Germline lookup yields CDR1 MNHEY and CDR2 SVGAGI. The DNA for the CDR3 is TGTGCCAGCAGTTCTAGCGGGGGGAACACAGATACGCAGTATTTT. Amino acids: CASSSSGGNTDTQYF.

Details on this clone: The same CDR3 can be traced to other DNA sequences in this sample. The chain links TRBV7-9 to TRBJ2-7, with 7 bases matching TRBD1. CDR1 is SEHNR, CDR2 FQNEAQ, per germline (reference sequence). The V segment lost 1 base and the J segment 1 base; nucleotides outside the gene matches: 1. The CDR3 contains 14 residues. CDR3 region: CASSLGGQSYEQYF. The CDR3 DNA reads TGTGCCAGCAGCTTAGGGGGACAGTCCTACGAGCAGTACTTC.

The chain employs TRBV5-1 and TRBJ2-3; 13 bases map to TRBD2. J lost 0 bases, V lost 4 bases, and 2 bases had no gene match. The CDR3 contains 16 residues. Germline loops: CDR1 SGHRS, CDR2 YFSETQ. CDR3 sequence reads: CASSQGLAGSTDTQYF. The CDR3 nucleotides are TGCGCCAGCAGCCAGGGACTAGCGGGGAGCACAGATACGCAGTATTTT.

The DNA for the CDR3 is TGTGCCATCAGTGAGTCGCGGGAGGGATCACCCGTCACAGATACGCAGTATTTT. This translates into CAISESREGSPVTDTQYF. The chain couples TRBV10-3 to TRBJ2-3; 9 nucleotides align to TRBD2. CDR1 is ENHRY, CDR2 SYGVKD, per germline. This CDR3 has 18 residues. Germline trimming cut 0 bases from V and 2 bases from J; bases unmatched to any gene: 9.

V usage is TRBV10-1 and J usage is TRBJ2-1; 10 bases fit TRBD2. With V trimmed by 3 bases and J by 13 bases, 15 bases remained unmatched. This CDR3 has 16 amino acids. CDR1 and CDR2 from the germline V gene are WNHNN and SYGVQD (reference sequence). The CDR3: CASSEFLAGAHPGQFF. CDR3 DNA: TGCGCCAGCAGTGAATTTCTAGCGGGGGCCCACCCGGGACAGTTCTTC.

This clone was counted once. The J gene is TRBJ2-2, the V gene TRBV7-9; D may be TRBD1 (5 bases). The CDR3 runs to 13 residues. Germline V gene lookup returns CDR1 SEHNR and CDR2 FQNEAQ (reference sequence). V lost 8 bases to trimming and J lost 6 bases, with 13 bases between them. As DNA, the CDR3 is TGTGCCAGCTTAGGCCAGGGTGCCGGGGAGCTGTTTTTT. Translated: CASLGQGAGELFF.